This entry lists 11 T cell receptor beta chains sequenced from one sample in a study of OX40 agonist ivuxolimab in advanced cancers. Only in-frame clones appear in the TCRdb table, and some are missing; sequencing was by immunoSEQ multiplex PCR. The repertoire consists of 48,000 or so clones, with about 88% occurring once and the leading ten covering 1.9%. Material: CD4+ or CD8+ T cells sorted from blood, obtained in a trial of the OX40 agonist ivuxolimab. The receptors derive from an adult with an advanced solid tumor such as melanoma, head and neck, liver or kidney cancer.

J is TRBJ2-7 and V is TRBV2; unclear D gene. Deletions cut 7 bases from V and 0 bases from J, with 10 bases between. CDR1 and CDR2 from the germline V gene are SNHLY and FYNNEI. The CDR3 consists of 13 residues. Written as DNA, the CDR3 is TGTGCCAGCAAGAATCTTTTCTCCTACGAGCAGTACTTC. It encodes CASKNLFSYEQYF.

The chain combines TRBV7-2 with TRBJ2-1; 10 bases map to TRBD2. After removal of 4 bases from V and 7 bases from J, the junction contained 16 bases not matched to a gene. The CDR3 length is 18 residues. CDR1 is SGHTA, CDR2 FQGNSA, per germline. The CDR3 protein is CASSSRVTLAGATNEQFF. CDR3 bases: TGTGCCAGCAGCTCCCGCGTGACTCTAGCGGGAGCAACGAATGAGCAGTTCTTC.

This clone counts as medium-sized (0.01 to 0.1%). V and J are TRBV27 and TRBJ1-1, with a possible D match to TRBD1 (6 bases). CDR3 length: 14 amino acids. Germline loops: CDR1 MNHEY, CDR2 SMNVEV (reference sequence). V was clipped by 7 bases and J by 3 bases, with 15 bases between them. The CDR3 DNA reads TGTGCCAGCATATCATATACAGGGTACACTGAAGCTTTCTTT. Amino acid sequence: CASISYTGYTEAFF.

This rearrangement joins TRBV6-1 to TRBJ1-4; D gene unclear. Germline V gene lookup returns CDR1 MNHNS and CDR2 SASEGT. The CDR3 is made up of 14 amino acids. The V end lost 6 bases, the J end lost 0 bases, and 8 bases lay between the germline ends. The CDR3 DNA sequence: TGTGCCAGCAGGGCCGATGCAACTAATGAAAAACTGTTTTTT. Amino acids: CASRADATNEKLFF.

The gene calls are TRBV9 and TRBJ2-3, with 8 bases lining up with TRBD2. Germline V gives CDR1 SGDLS, CDR2 YYNGEE. The CDR3 sequence is 15 residues long. Trimming cost V 0 bases and J 4 bases; bases outside gene matches: 4. The CDR3 nucleotides read TGTGCCAGCAGCGTAGGGAGCGGGAGTGCAGATACGCAGTATTTT. As protein: CASSVGSGSADTQYF.

This sequence joins TRBV5-1 and TRBJ2-1, with D possibly matching TRBD2 (6 bases). Trimming took off 1 base at V and 0 bases at J, with 14 bases between the two ends. CDR1 and CDR2 (germline): SGHRS, YFSETQ. The CDR3 contains 17 residues. The CDR3 region has the DNA TGCGCCAGCAGCTTGTCGTCTTCCGGGGGCTCCTACAATGAGCAGTTCTTC. Translating gives CASSLSSSGGSYNEQFF.

The rearrangement joins TRBV6-4 to TRBJ1-2, with D unclear. Germline assignment: CDR1 MRHNA and CDR2 SNTAGT. This CDR3 spans 12 amino acids. Trimming took 8 bases from V and 2 from J, leaving 9 bases between them. CDR3 region: CASRGGNYGYTF. In DNA form, the CDR3 reads TGTGCCAGCCGTGGAGGGAACTATGGCTACACCTTC.

On this clone: Other DNA sequences in this sample translate to the same CDR3. This chain connects TRBV5-1 to TRBJ1-1; TRBD1 matches 7 bases. CDR3 length equals 12 residues. The germline gives CDR1 SGHRS, CDR2 YFSETQ. The trim removed 3 bases at V and 10 bases at J, leaving 6 bases unmatched. CDR3: CASSSIEGAAFF. Here the CDR3 DNA reads TGCGCCAGCAGCTCTATAGAGGGGGCAGCTTTCTTT.

The CDR3 DNA follows: TGTGCCAGTGGACAGGGGGTAAGACAGCCCCAGCATTTT. Protein sequence: CASGQGVRQPQHF. J is TRBJ1-5 and V is TRBV19, with 10 bases matching TRBD1. The CDR3 has 13 residues. Germline trimming cut 8 bases from V and 7 bases from J; bases unmatched to any gene: 5. Per germline, CDR1 LNHDA and CDR2 SQIVND (reference sequence).

V and J are TRBV10-3 and TRBJ2-5; D is perhaps TRBD2 (6 bases). Germline CDR1 ENHRY, CDR2 SYGVKD. This CDR3 comprises 13 residues. The V end was cut by 4 bases, the J end by 4 bases, with 10 bases between. The CDR3 DNA is TGTGCCATCAGTGGCTTGGGGGGAGAGACCCAGTACTTC. Its translation: CAISGLGGETQYF.

This chain joins TRBV7-2 and TRBJ2-3, with TRBD2 matching 7 bases. J was trimmed by 2 bases and V by 5 bases; bases with no gene match: 10. CDR3 length: 16 amino acids. Per the germline V gene, CDR1 is SGHTA and CDR2 is FQGNSA. The CDR3 protein is CASSPHGRGYTDTQYF. CDR3 coding DNA: TGTGCCAGCAGCCCCCATGGGCGGGGGTACACAGATACGCAGTATTTT.